This is a list of T cell receptor beta chains from one sample in a study of cytomegalovirus exposure and HLA in healthy donors. Assay used: immunoSEQ multiplex PCR; TCRdb lists only in-frame clones, some missing. This table holds 120,000 or so clones, 75% to 90% found once. The sample taken for sequencing was PBMCs. Receptors originate from a man aged 30 to 45 in good health and CMV-seropositive. The CDR3 runs from the conserved cysteine through the conserved F or W.

V	J	length	CDR3
TRBV6-1	TRBJ2-7	15	CASWNPGTASYEQYF
TRBV27	TRBJ2-5	16	CASSLSWGPLEETQYF
TRBV2	TRBJ1-1	15	CASSGQGPMNTEAFF
TRBV6-6	TRBJ1-2	13	CASSTPGLGGYTF
TRBV6-5	TRBJ2-5	15	CASSSGLAGIETQYF
TRBV5-1	TRBJ2-7	15	CASSLLAGGYYEQYF
TRBV15	TRBJ2-2	18	CATSRHRGRPVPPGELFF
TRBV7-8	TRBJ2-5	13	CASRQNIQETQYF
TRBV6-6	TRBJ1-3	15	CASETGTSSGNTIYF
TRBV7-9	TRBJ1-3	15	CSSSERQGGGNTIYF
TRBV27	TRBJ2-1	15	CASSFSWGGTNEQFF
TRBV7-9	TRBJ1-5	13	CASSLRAEQPQHF
TRBV18	TRBJ1-5	15	CASSPTVGGEQPRHF
TRBV19	TRBJ2-7	14	CASSRGQGRFEQYF
TRBV28	TRBJ1-1	16	CASSFRPTGGENEAFF
TRBV10-1	TRBJ2-1	13	CASSGPGGREQFF
TRBV27	TRBJ2-7	13	CASSTTDTYEQYF
TRBV5-6	TRBJ2-7	14	CASSNAKGAYEQYF
TRBV27	TRBJ2-7	14	CASSPQTGGYEQYF
TRBV2	TRBJ1-2	13	CASRDGLADGYTF
TRBV5-1	TRBJ2-7	15	CASSSSDRGHREQYF
TRBV6-5	TRBJ1-3	15	CASTRLGGPGNTIYF
TRBV27	TRBJ2-1	16	CASSPHKTVIYNEQFF
TRBV6-5	TRBJ2-7	14	CASSYSLLAVEQYF
TRBV5-1	TRBJ2-2	17	CASSREAGGANTGELFF
TRBV19	TRBJ2-5	16	CATHAGGGAAQETQYF
TRBV2	TRBJ1-4	13	CAGTQGSREKLFF
TRBV5-1	TRBJ2-1	13	CASSSTGDNEQFF
TRBV2	TRBJ1-5	13	CASSLFGNQPQHF
TRBV7-6	TRBJ2-7	15	CASSPLTRDRDEQYF
TRBV5-1	TRBJ1-4	14	CASTQTGGLEKLFF
TRBV18	TRBJ2-7	16	CASSPQPGQGAYEQYF
TRBV6-1	TRBJ1-1	12	CASSPGFPEAFF
TRBV4-1	TRBJ2-3	17	CASSQEGGVGGTDTQYF
TRBV5-6	TRBJ2-2	15	CASSLLDRNTGELFF
TRBV10-1	TRBJ2-6	14	CASSANSGANVLTF
TRBV9	TRBJ2-4	13	CASSPRGGNIQYF
TRBV10-1	TRBJ1-2	13	CASSKGDRYGYTF
TRBV14	TRBJ2-7	13	CASSAYRAYEQYF
TRBV6-6	TRBJ1-5	14	CASSYPGQSQPQHF
TRBV27	TRBJ2-1	13	CASTPGGYNEQFF
TRBV5-1	TRBJ1-2	16	CASSFYGTGQGYGYTF
TRBV5-1	TRBJ2-6	18	CASSLVLAGYSGANVLTF
TRBV6-5	TRBJ2-2	16	CASSSTGGTDTGELFF
TRBV6-5	TRBJ2-1	14	CASSSADRGNEQFF
TRBV30	TRBJ2-2	15	CAWSVAAGPTGELFF
TRBV2	TRBJ2-1	14	CASSEALAAGEQFF